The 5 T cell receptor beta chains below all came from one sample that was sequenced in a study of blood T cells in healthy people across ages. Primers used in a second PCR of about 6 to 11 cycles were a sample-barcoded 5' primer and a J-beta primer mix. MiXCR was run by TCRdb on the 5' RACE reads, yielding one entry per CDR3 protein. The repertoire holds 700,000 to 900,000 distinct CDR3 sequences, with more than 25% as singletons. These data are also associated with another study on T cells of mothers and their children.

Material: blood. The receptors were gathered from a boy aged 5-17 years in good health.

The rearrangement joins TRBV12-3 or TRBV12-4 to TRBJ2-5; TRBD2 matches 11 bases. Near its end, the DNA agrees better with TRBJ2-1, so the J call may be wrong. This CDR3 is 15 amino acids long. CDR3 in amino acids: CASSPSGGQGNEQFF. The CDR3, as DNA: TGTGCCAGCAGTCCTAGCGGGGGGCAAGGGAATGAGCAGTTCTTC.

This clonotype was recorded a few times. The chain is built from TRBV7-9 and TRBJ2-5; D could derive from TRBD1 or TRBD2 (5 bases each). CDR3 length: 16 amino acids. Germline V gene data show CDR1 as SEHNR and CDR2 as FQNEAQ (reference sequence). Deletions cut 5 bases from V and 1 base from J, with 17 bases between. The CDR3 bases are TGTGCCAGCAGCCCATTGGCAGGGAGCCCCCAAGAGACCCAGTACTTC. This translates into CASSPLAGSPQETQYF.

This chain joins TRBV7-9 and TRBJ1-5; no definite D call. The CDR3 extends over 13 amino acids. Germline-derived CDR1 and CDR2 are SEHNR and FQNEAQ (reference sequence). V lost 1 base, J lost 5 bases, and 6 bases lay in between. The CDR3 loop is CASSLVSDQPQHF. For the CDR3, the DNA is TGTGCCAGCAGCTTAGTTTCAGATCAGCCCCAGCATTTT.

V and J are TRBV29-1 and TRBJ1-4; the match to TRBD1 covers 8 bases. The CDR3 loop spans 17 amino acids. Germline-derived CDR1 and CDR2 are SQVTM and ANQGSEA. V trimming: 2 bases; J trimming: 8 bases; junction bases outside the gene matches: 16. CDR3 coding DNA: TGCAGCGTTGAAATGGGGCCTTTAGGACAGGGAAAGGAAAAACTGTTTTTT. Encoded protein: CSVEMGPLGQGKEKLFF.

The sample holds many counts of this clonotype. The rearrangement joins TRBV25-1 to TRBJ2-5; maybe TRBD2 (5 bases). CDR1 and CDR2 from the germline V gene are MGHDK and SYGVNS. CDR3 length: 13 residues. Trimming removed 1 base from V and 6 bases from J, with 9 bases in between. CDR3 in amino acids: CASSEWELKTQYF. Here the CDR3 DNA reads TGTGCCAGCAGTGAATGGGAGTTGAAGACCCAGTACTTC.